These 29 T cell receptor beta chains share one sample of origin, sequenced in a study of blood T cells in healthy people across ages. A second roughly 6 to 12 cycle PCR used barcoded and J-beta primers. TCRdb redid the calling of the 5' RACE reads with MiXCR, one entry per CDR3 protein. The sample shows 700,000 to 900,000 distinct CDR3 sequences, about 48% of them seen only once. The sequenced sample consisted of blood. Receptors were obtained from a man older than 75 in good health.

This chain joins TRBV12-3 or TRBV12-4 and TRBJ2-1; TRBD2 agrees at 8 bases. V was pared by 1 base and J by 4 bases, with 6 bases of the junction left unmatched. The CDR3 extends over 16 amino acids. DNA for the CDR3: TGTGCCAGCAGTTTAGTGGGCTTAGCGGGATACAATGAGCAGTTCTTC. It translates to CASSLVGLAGYNEQFF.

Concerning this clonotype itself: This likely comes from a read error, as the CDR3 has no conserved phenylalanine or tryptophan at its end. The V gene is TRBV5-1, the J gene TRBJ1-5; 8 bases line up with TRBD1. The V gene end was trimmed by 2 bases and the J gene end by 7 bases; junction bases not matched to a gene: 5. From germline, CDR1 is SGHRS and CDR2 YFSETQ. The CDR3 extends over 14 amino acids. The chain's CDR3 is CASSFGQGGQPQHL. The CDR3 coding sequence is TGCGCCAGCAGCTTCGGACAGGGAGGCCAGCCCCAGCATTTG.

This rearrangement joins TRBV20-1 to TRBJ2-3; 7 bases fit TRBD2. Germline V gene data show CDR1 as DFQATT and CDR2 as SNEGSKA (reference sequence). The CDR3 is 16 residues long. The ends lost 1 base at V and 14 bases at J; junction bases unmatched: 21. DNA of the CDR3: TGCAGTGCTAGAGTCGGGGGAGGGCCTTCAGGTAGATACGCGTATTTT. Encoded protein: CSARVGGGPSGRYAYF.

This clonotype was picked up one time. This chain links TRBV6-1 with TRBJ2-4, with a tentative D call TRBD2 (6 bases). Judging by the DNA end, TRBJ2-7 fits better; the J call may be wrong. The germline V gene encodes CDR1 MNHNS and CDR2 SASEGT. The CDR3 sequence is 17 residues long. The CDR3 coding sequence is TGTGCCAGCAGTGAAAGGGCGGAGGGCGGTAGCTCCTACGAGCAGTACTTC. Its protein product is CASSERAEGGSSYEQYF.

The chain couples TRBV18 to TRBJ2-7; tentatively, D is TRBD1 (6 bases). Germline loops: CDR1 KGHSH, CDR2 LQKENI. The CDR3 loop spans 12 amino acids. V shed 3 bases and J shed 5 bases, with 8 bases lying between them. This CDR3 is CASSPKGDEQYF. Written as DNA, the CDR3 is TGTGCCAGCTCACCGAAGGGGGACGAGCAGTACTTC.

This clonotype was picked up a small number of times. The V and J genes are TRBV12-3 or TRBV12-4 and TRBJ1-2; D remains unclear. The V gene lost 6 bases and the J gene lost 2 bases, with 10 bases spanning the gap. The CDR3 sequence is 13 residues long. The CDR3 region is CASSRGSNYGYTF. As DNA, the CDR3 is TGTGCCAGCAGCCGGGGAAGCAACTATGGCTACACCTTC.

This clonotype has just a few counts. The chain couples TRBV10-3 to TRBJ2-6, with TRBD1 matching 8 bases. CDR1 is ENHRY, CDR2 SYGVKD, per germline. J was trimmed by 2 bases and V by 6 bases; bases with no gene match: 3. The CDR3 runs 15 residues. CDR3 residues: CAISPTGAGANVLTF. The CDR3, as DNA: TGTGCCATCAGCCCGACAGGGGCTGGGGCCAACGTCCTGACTTTC.

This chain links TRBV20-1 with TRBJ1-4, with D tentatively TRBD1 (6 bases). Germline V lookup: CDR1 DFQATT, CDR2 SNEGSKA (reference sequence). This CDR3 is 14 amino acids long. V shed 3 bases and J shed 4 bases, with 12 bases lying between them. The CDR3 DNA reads TGCAGTGCTAGGCACAGGGCCCTTAATGAAAAACTGTTTTTT. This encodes CSARHRALNEKLFF.

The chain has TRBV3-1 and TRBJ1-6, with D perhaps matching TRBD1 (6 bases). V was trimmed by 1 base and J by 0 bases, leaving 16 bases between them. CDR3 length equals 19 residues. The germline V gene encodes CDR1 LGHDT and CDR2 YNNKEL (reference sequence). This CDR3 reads CASSQGDILWSSYNSPLHF. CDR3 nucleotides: TGTGCCAGCAGCCAAGGGGACATTCTATGGAGCTCCTATAATTCACCCCTCCACTTT.

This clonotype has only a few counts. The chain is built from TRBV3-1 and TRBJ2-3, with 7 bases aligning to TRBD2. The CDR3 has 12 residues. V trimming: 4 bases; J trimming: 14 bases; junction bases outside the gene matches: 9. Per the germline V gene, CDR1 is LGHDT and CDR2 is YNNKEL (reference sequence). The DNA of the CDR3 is TGTGCCAGCAGCCCTTCCGAGGGAGGGGCGTATTTT. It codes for CASSPSEGGAYF.

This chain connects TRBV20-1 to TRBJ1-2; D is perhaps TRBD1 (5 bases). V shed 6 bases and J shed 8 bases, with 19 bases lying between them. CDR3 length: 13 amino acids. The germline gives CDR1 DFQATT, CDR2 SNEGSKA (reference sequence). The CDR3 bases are TGCAGTGCCGGGGACCGGGGTTCGAGAGGCTACACCTTC. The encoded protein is CSAGDRGSRGYTF.

The CDR3 is CSARDFSREVAKNIQYF. CDR3 DNA: TGCAGTGCTAGAGATTTTTCGCGGGAAGTAGCCAAAAACATTCAGTACTTC. The chain links TRBV20-1 to TRBJ2-4; D may be TRBD2 (6 bases). V shed 0 bases and J shed 0 bases, with 15 bases lying between them. The CDR3 covers 17 residues. Germline lookup yields CDR1 DFQATT and CDR2 SNEGSKA (reference sequence).

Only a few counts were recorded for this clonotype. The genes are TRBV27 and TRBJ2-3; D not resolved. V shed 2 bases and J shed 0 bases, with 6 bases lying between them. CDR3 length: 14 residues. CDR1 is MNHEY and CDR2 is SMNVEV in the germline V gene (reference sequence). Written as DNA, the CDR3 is TGTGCCAGCAGTTTACTCCAGAGCACAGATACGCAGTATTTT. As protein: CASSLLQSTDTQYF.

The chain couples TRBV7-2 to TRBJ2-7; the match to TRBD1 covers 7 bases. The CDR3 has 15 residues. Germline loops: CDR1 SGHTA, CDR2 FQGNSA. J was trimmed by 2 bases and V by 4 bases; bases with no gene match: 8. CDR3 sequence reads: CASSWEQGPAYEQYF. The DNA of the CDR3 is TGTGCCAGCAGCTGGGAACAGGGGCCCGCCTACGAGCAGTACTTC. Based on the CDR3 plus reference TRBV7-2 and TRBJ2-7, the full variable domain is GAGVSQSPSNKVTEKGKDVELRCDPISGHTALYWYRQSLGQGLEFLIYFQGNSAPDKSGLPSDRFSAERTGGSVSTLTIQRTQQEDSAVYLCASSWEQGPAYEQYFGPGTRLTVT.

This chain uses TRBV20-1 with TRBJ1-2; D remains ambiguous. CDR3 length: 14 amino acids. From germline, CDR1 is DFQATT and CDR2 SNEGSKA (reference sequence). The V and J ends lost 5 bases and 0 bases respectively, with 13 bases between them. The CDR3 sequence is CSAREKGSNYGYTF. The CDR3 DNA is TGCAGTGCTCGCGAAAAGGGATCTAACTATGGCTACACCTTC.

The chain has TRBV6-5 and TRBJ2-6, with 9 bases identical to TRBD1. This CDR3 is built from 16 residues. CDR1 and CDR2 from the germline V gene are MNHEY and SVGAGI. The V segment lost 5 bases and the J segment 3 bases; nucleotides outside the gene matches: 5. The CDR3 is CASSRDRVDGANVLTF. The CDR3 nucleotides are TGTGCCAGCAGTCGGGACAGGGTAGATGGGGCCAACGTCCTGACTTTC.

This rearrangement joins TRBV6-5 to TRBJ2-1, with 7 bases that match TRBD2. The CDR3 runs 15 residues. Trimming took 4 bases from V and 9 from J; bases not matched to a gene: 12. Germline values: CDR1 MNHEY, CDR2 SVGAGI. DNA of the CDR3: TGTGCCAGCAGTTTAAGTGGGAGGGTCCTCGGTGAGCAGTTCTTC. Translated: CASSLSGRVLGEQFF.

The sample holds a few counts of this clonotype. CDR3 sequence: CASSGTVTDTQYF. The CDR3, as DNA: TGTGCCAGCAGCGGAACCGTCACAGATACGCAGTATTTT. The chain carries TRBV9 and TRBJ2-3; the D is unclear. The CDR3 extends over 13 amino acids. V was pared by 3 bases and J by 2 bases, with 7 bases between. Germline V gives CDR1 SGDLS, CDR2 YYNGEE. Based on the CDR3 plus reference TRBV9 and TRBJ2-3, the full variable domain is DSGVTQTPKHLITATGQRVTLRCSPRSGDLSVYWYQQSLDQGLQFLIQYYNGEERAKGNILERFSAQQFPDLHSELNLSSLELGDSALYFCASSGTVTDTQYFGPGTRLTVL.

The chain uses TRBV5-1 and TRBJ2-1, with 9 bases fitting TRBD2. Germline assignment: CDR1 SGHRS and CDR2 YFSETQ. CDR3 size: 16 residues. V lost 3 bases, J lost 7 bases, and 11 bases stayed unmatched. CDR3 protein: CASSSGGLAGPNEQFF. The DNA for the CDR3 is TGCGCCAGCAGCTCTGGAGGGCTAGCGGGACCGAATGAGCAGTTCTTC. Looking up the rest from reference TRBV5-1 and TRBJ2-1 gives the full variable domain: KAGVTQTPRYLIKTRGQQVTLSCSPISGHRSVSWYQQTPGQGLQFLFEYFSETQRNKGNFPGRFSGRQFSNSRSEMNVSTLELGDSALYLCASSSGGLAGPNEQFFGPGTRLTVL.

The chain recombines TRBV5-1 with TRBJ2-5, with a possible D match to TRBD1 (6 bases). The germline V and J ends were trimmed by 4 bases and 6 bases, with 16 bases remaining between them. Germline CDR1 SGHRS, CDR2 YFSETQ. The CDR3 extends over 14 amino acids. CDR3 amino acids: CASSLNRVGQTQYF. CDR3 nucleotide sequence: TGCGCCAGCAGCCTTAACAGGGTCGGGCAGACCCAGTACTTC.

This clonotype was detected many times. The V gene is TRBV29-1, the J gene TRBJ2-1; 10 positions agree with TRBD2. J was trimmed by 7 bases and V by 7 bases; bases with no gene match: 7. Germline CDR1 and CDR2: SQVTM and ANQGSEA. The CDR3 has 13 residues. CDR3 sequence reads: CSAASGSGNEQFF. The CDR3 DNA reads TGCAGCGCCGCTAGCGGGAGCGGGAATGAGCAGTTCTTC.

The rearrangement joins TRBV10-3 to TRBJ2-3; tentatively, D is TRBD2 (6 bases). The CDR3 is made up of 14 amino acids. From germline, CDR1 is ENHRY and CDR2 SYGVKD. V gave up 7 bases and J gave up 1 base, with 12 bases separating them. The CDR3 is CAINGGIRTDTQYF. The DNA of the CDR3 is TGTGCCATCAACGGCGGGATCCGCACAGATACGCAGTATTTT.

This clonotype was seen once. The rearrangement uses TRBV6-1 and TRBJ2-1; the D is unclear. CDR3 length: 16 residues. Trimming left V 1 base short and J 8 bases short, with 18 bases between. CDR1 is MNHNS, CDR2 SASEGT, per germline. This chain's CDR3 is CASSEGWQLGNDEQFF. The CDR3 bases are TGTGCCAGCAGTGAAGGGTGGCAGTTGGGGAACGATGAGCAGTTCTTC.

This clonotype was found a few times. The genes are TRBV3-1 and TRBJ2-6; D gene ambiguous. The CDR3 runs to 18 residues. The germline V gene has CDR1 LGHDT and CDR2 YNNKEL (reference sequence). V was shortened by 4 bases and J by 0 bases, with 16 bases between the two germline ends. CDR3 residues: CASSPLRGVSSGANVLTF. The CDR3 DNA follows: TGTGCCAGCAGCCCCCTGCGTGGGGTAAGCTCTGGGGCCAACGTCCTGACTTTC.

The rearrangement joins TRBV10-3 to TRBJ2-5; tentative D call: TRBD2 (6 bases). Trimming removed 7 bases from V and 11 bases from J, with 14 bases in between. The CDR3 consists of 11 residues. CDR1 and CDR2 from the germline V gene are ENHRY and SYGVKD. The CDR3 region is CAIMGTWEQYF. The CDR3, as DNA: TGTGCCATCATGGGGACTTGGGAGCAGTACTTC.

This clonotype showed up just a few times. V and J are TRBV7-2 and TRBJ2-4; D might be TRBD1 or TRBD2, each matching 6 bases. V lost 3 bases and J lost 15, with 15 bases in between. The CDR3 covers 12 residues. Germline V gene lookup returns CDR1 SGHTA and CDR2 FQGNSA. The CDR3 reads CASSFPGARAYF. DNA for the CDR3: TGTGCCAGCAGCTTTCCGGGGGCGAGGGCGTACTTC.

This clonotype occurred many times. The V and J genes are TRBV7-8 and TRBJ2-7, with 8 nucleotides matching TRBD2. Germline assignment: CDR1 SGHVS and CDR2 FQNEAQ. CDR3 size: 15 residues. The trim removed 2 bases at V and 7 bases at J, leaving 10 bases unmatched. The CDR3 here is CASSLRREGPREQYF. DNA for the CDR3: TGTGCCAGCAGCTTAAGACGGGAGGGCCCAAGGGAGCAGTACTTC.

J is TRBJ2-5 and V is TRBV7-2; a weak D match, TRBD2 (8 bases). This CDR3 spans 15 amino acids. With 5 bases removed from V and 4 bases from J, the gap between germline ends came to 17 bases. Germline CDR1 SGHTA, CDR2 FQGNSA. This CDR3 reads CASSPPGGGAETQYF. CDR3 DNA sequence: TGTGCCAGCAGCCCCCCGGGAGGGGGCGCAGAGACCCAGTACTTC.

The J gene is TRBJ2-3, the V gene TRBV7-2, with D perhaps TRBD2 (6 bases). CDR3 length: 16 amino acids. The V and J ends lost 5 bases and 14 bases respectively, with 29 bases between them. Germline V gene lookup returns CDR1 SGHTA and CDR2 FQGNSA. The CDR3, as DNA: TGTGCCAGCAGCGCCGGGTTAGCGGCTAGGGGAAGATACGCGTATTTT. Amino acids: CASSAGLAARGRYAYF.